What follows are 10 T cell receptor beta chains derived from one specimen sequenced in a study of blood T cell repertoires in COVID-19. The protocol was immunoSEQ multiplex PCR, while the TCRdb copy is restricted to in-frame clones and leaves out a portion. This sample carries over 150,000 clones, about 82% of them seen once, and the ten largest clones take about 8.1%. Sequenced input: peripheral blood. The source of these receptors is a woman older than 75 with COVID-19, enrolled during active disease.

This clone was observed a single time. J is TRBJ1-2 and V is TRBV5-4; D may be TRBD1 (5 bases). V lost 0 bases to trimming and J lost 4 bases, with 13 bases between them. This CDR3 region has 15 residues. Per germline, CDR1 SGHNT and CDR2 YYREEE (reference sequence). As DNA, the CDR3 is TGTGCCAGCAGCTTGGATTTTCAGGGTCCCTATGGCTACACCTTC. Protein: CASSLDFQGPYGYTF.

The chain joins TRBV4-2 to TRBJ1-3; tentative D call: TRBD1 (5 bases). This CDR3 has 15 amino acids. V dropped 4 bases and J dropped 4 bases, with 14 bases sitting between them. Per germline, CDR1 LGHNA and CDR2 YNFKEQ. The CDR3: CASSPGAGVGNTIYF. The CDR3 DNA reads TGTGCCAGCAGCCCTGGAGCGGGGGTAGGAAACACCATATATTTT.

The CDR3 DNA follows: TGTGCCAGCAGTAAAGGGGGACAGGGTGTCAACGAGCAGTACTTC. It encodes CASSKGGQGVNEQYF. This chain links TRBV21-1 with TRBJ2-7; no DNA check was done on the table's D call, TRBD1. TRBV21-1 is shown as a pseudogene. The CDR3 contains 15 residues.

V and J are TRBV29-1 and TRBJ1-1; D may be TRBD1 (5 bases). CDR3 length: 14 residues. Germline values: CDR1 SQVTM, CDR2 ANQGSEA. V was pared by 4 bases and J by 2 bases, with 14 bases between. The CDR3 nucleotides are TGCAGCGTTGGGGAGGTGGGGCCTAACACTGAAGCTTTCTTT. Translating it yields CSVGEVGPNTEAFF.

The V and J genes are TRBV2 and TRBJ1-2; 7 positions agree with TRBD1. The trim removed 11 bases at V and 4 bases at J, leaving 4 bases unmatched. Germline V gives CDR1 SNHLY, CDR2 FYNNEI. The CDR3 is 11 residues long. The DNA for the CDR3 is TGTGCCGGGAGACAGGGCTATGGCTACACCTTC. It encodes CAGRQGYGYTF.

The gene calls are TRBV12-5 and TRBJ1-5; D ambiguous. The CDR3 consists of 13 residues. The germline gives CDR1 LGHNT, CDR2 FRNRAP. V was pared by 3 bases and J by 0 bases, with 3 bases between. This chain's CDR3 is CASGFSSNQPQHF. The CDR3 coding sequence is TGTGCTAGTGGTTTTAGTAGCAATCAGCCCCAGCATTTT. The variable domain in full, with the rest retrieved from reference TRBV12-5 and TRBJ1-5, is DARVTQTPRHKVTEMGQEVTMRCQPILGHNTVFWYRQTMMQGLELLAYFRNRAPLDDSGMPKDRFSAEMPDATLATLKIQPSEPRDSAVYFCASGFSSNQPQHFGDGTRLSIL.

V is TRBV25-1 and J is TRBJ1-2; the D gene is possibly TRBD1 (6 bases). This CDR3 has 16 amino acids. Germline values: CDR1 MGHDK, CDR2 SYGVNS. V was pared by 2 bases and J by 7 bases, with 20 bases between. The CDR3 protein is CASSEVGPGGGAGYTF. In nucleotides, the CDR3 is TGTGCCAGCAGTGAAGTAGGTCCGGGAGGGGGAGCTGGCTACACCTTC.

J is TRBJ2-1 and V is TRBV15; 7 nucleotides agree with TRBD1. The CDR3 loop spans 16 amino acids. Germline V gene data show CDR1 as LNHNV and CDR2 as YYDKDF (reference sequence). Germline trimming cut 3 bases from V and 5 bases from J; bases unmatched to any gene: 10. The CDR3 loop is CATSSNRDRLNNEQFF. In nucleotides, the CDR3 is TGTGCCACCAGCAGTAACCGGGACAGACTAAACAATGAGCAGTTCTTC. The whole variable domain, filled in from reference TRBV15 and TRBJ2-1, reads DAMVIQNPRYQVTQFGKPVTLSCSQTLNHNVMYWYQQKSSQAPKLLFHYYDKDFNNEADTPDNFQSRRPNTSFCFLDIRSPGLGDTAMYLCATSSNRDRLNNEQFFGPGTRLTVL.

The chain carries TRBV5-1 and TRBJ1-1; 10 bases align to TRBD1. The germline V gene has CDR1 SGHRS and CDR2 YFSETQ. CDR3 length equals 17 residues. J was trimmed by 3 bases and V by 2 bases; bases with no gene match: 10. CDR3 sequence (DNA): TGCGCCAGCAGCTTCGCCGGGACAGGGGTTGGGTACACTGAAGCTTTCTTT. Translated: CASSFAGTGVGYTEAFF.

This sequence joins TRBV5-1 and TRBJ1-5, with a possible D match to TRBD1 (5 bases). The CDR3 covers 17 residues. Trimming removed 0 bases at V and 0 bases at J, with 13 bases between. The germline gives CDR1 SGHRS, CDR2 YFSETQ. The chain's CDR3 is CASSLGQISYSNQPQHF. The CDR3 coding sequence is TGCGCCAGCAGCTTGGGACAGATTTCGTATAGCAATCAGCCCCAGCATTTT.